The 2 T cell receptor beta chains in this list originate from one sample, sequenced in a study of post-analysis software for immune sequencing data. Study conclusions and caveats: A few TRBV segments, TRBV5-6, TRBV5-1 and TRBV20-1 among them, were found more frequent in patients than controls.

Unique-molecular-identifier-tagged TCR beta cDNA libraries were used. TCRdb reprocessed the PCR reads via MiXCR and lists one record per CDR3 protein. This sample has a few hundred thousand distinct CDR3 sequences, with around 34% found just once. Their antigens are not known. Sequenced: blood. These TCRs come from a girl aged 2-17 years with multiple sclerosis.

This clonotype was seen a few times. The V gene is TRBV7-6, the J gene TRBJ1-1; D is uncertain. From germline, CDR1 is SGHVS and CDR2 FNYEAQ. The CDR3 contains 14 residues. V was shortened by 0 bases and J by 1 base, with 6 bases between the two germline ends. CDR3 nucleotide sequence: TGTGCCAGCAGCTTAGCGTGGGGGAACACTGAAGCTTTCTTT. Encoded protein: CASSLAWGNTEAFF.

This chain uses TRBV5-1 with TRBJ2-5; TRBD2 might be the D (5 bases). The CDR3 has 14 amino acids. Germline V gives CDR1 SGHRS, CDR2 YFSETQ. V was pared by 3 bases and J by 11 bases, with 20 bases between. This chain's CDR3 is CASSSSGMREEQYF. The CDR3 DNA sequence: TGCGCCAGCAGCTCCTCCGGGATGAGAGAGGAGCAGTACTTC. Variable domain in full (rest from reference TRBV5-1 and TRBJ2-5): KAGVTQTPRYLIKTRGQQVTLSCSPISGHRSVSWYQQTPGQGLQFLFEYFSETQRNKGNFPGRFSGRQFSNSRSEMNVSTLELGDSALYLCASSSSGMREEQYFGPGTRLLVL.